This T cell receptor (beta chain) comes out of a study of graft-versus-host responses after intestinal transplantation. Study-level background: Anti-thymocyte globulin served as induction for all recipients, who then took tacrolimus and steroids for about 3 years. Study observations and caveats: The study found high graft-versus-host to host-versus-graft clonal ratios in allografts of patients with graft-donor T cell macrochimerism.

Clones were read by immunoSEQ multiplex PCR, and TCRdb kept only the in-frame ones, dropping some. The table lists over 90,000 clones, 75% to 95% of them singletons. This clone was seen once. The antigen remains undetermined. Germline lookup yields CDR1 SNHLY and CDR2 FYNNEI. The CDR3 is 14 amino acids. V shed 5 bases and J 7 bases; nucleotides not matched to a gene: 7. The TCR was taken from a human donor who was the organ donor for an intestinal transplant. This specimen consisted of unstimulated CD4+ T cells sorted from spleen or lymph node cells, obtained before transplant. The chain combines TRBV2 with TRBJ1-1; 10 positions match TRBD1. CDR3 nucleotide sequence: TGTGCCAGCAGTCCGGGACAGGGGCGCGGTGAAGCTTTCTTT. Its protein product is CASSPGQGRGEAFF.